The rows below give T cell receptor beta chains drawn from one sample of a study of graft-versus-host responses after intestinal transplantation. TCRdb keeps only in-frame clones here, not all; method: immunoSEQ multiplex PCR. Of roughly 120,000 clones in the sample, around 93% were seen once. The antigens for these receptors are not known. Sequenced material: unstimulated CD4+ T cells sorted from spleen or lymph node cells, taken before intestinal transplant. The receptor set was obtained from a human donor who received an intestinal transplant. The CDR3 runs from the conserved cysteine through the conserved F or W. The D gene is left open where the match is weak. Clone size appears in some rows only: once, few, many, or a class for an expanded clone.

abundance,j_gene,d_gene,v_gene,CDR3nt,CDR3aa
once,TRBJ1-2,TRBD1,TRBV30,TGTGCCTGGAGTGCGGACAGGTTCTATGGCTACACCTTC,CAWSADRFYGYTF
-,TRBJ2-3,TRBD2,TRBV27,TGTGCTAGTCGGACTAGCCTAGGGACAGATACGCAGTATTTT,CASRTSLGTDTQYF
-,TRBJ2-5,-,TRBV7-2,TGTGCCAGCAGCTTAGATGAAGGATTCCAAGAGACCCAGTACTTC,CASSLDEGFQETQYF
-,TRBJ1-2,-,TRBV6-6,TGTGCCAGCAATTTCGGGGCGGGAGGCTACACCTTC,CASNFGAGGYTF
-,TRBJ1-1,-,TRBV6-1,TGTGCCAGCAGTGAAGGGGACCGGGGGAACACTGAAGCTTTCTTT,CASSEGDRGNTEAFF
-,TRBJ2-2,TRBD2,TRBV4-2,TGTGCCAGCAGAGTGCGGGAGGGCACCGGGGAGCTGTTTTTT,CASRVREGTGELFF
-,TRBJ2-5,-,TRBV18,TGTGCCAGCTCACCAAGAGGCGGGAACCAAGAGACCCAGTACTTC,CASSPRGGNQETQYF
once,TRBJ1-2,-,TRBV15,TGTGCCACCAGCAGAGATAAGGGACCCTATGGCTACACCTTC,CATSRDKGPYGYTF
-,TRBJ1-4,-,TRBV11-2,TGTGCCAGCAGCGTCGGATGGGGGGCAGGGACCTCAACTAATGAAAAACTGTTTTTT,CASSVGWGAGTSTNEKLFF
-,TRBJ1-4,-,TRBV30,TGTGCCTGGAGTGGGCAGGTTAATGAAAAACTGTTTTTT,CAWSGQVNEKLFF
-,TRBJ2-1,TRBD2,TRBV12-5,TGTGCTAGTGGTTGGACTAGCGGGGCGAACAATGAGCAGTTCTTC,CASGWTSGANNEQFF
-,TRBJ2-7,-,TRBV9,TGTGCCAGCAGCGTAGGGTCTCCGGGAGTGTACGAGCAGTACTTC,CASSVGSPGVYEQYF
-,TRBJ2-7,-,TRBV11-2,TGTGCCAGCAGCATTCAGCCAAACACGGGGCAGTACTTC,CASSIQPNTGQYF
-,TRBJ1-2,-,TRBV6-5,TGTGCCAGCAGTTACGCGGGGGGAGCTAACTATGGCTACACCTTC,CASSYAGGANYGYTF
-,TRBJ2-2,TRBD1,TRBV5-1,TGCGCCAGCAGCCTCGTGACAGGGACCGAGACCGGGGAGCTGTTTTTT,CASSLVTGTETGELFF
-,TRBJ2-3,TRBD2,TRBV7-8,TGTGCCAGCAGCGCCGGTTACGGGAGGGCAGATACGCAGTATTTT,CASSAGYGRADTQYF
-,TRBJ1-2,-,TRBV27,TGTGCCAGCAGTCCACGGGTCGTCACAAGAGATAACTATGGCTACACCTTC,CASSPRVVTRDNYGYTF
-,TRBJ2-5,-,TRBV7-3,TGTGCCAGCAGCCTGAATGGGATTCAAGAGACCCAGTACTTC,CASSLNGIQETQYF
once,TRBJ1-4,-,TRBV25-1,TGTGCCAGCAGTGACCAGGCCTTCGTGAATGAAAAACTGTTTTTT,CASSDQAFVNEKLFF
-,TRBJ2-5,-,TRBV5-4,TGTGCCAGCAGTTCCGGACAGCAAGAGACCCAGTACTTC,CASSSGQQETQYF
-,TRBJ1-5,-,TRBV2,TGTGCCAGCAGTGCCTGGGGCTATAGCAATCAGCCCCAGCATTTT,CASSAWGYSNQPQHF
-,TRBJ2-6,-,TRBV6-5,TGTGCCAGCAGTTACTTCCGGGGTTCTGGGGCCAACGTCCTGACTTTC,CASSYFRGSGANVLTF
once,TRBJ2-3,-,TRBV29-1,TGCAGCGTTGAAGACGTTGACAGGGAGGGCACAGATACGCAGTATTTT,CSVEDVDREGTDTQYF